This T cell receptor (beta chain) was sequenced during a study of blood T cell repertoires in COVID-19. As for the study in general: T cells, B-cell-depleted T cells, or PBMCs supplied cDNA or gDNA.

The germline CDR1 and CDR2 sequences are SGHTA and FQGNSA. The CDR3 is 14 amino acids. Trimming cost V 5 bases and J 2 bases, with 11 bases left between them. Assay used: immunoSEQ multiplex PCR; TCRdb lists only in-frame clones, some missing. The sample records about 160,000 clones, roughly four fifths being singletons. This clone was detected a few times. The sample consisted of peripheral blood. The sequence was obtained from a human donor in a cohort sampled during active COVID-19. The V and J genes are TRBV7-2 and TRBJ2-3; weak D call: TRBD2 (6 bases). The CDR3 sequence: CASSSGGTTDTQYF. The CDR3, as DNA: TGTGCCAGCAGCAGTGGGGGGACCACAGATACGCAGTATTTT. Full variable domain (outside the CDR3, taken from reference TRBV7-2 and TRBJ2-3): GAGVSQSPSNKVTEKGKDVELRCDPISGHTALYWYRQSLGQGLEFLIYFQGNSAPDKSGLPSDRFSAERTGGSVSTLTIQRTQQEDSAVYLCASSSGGTTDTQYFGPGTRLTVL.